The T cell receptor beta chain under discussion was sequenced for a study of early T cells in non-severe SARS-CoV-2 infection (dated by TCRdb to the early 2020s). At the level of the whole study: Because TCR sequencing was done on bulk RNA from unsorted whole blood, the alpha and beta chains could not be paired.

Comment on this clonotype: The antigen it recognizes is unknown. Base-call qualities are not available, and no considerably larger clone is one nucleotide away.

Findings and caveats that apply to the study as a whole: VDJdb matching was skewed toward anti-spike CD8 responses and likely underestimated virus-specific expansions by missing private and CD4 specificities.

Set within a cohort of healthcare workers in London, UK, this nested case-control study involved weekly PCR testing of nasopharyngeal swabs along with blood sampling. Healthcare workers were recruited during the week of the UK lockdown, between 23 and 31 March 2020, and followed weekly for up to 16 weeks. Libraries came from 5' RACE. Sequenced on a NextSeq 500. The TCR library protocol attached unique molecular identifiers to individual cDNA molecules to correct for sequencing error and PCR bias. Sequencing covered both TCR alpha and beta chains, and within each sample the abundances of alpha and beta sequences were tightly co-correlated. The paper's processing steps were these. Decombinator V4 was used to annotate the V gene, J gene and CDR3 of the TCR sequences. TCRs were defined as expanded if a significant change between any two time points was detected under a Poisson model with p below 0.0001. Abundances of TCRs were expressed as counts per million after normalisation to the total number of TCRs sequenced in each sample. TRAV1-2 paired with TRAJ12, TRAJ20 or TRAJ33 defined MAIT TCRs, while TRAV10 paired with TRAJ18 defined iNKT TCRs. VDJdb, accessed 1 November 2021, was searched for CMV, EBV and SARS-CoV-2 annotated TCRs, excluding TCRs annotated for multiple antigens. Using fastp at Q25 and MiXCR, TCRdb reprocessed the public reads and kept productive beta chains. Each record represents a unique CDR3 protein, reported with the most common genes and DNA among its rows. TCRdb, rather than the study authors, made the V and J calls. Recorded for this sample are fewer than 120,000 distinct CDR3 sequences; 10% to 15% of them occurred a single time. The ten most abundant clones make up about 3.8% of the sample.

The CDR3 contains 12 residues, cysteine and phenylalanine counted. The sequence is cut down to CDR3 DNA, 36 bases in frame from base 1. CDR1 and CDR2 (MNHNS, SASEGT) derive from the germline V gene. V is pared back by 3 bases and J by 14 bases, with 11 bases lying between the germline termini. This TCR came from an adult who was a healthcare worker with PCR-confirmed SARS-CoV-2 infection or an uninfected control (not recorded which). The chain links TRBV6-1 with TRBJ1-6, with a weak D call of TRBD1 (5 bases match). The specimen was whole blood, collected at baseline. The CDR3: CASSEGRFTLHF. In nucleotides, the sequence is TGTGCCAGCAGTGAGGGACGTTTCACCCTCCACTTT.